Sequencing of this T cell receptor beta chain was carried out in a study of T-cell memory formation after mild COVID-19. Turning to the study itself: TCR clusters were largely donor specific.

This clonotype showed up just a few times. TCRdb reanalysed the 5' RACE reads using MiXCR and keeps one entry per CDR3 protein. The table shows fewer than 700,000 distinct CDR3 sequences, with approximately 19% occurring only once. V lost 7 bases and J 6 bases, leaving 10 bases between the germline ends. This CDR3 contains 11 residues. The TCR comes from an adult woman who had mild COVID-19 (a few samples of this study predate the infection). Cell type and time point are not known. The sample was PBMCs or a T cell subset sorted from them (not recorded which). The chain couples TRBV12-3 or TRBV12-4 to TRBJ2-7, with unresolved D. The CDR3 reads CASTLTGEQYF. In DNA, the CDR3 is TGTGCCAGCACACTGACCGGCGAGCAGTACTTC.